The subject of this entry is one T cell receptor (beta chain). Its antigen remains unknown. Looked up from germline, CDR1 is MDHEN and CDR2 is SYDVKM. This CDR3 region has 14 residues. V was pared by 5 bases and J by 9 bases, with 11 bases of the junction left unmatched. Nominally healthy donors were sampled, though unrecorded immune exposures were likely. Primers for the PCR totalled 60 Vbeta and 13 Jbeta. In the study's own analysis: Unique TCR beta chains totaled some 88 million in a later count, with around 10 million of them shared. Profiling relied on immunoSEQ multiplex PCR, and the TCRdb table lists in-frame clones only, not all of them. V and J calls and clone size are given by that table; D and trimming were obtained from the DNA. The sample has roughly 130,000 clones, just over 65% seen once. The record originates from a study of cytomegalovirus exposure and HLA in healthy donors. Study-wide points: Later, an analysis showed that TCR beta chains associated with HLA were more clonally expanded than others that were equally common. Immune exposure was documented only through CMV serostatus.

This sequence originates from a woman aged 55-70 years in good health and CMV-seronegative. This rearrangement joins TRBV28 to TRBJ2-5; TRBD1 agrees at 8 bases. The specimen sequenced was PBMCs. In DNA form, the CDR3 reads TGTGCCAGCAGTAGGACAGGGAGAGCCGAGGCCCAGTACTTC. Its translation: CASSRTGRAEAQYF.